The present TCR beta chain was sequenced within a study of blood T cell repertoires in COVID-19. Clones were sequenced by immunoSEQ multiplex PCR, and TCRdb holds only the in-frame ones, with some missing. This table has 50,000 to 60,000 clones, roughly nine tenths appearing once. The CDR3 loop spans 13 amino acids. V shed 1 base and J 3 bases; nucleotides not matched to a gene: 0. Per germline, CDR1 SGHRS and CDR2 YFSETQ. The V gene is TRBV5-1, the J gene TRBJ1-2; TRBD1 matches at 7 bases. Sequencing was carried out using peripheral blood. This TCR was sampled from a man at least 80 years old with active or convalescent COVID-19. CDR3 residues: CASSLQGDYGYTF. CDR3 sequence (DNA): TGCGCCAGCAGCTTGCAGGGGGACTATGGCTACACCTTC.